The T cell receptor beta chain described here comes from a study of blood T cell repertoires in COVID-19. Study context: Donors in the United States, Italy and Spain gave samples during acute or convalescent COVID-19. PBMCs, B-cell-depleted T cells, or T cells were the source of the cDNA or gDNA that made up the material.

Original processing notes: Amplification from reference gene primers served as the basis for estimated nucleated cell counts. Generated by immunoSEQ multiplex PCR, the TCRdb table keeps only in-frame clones and is missing some. V and J calls plus clone size are reproduced from that table; the DNA served to infer D and trimming. In the table there are hundreds of thousands of clones, about 85% of which are singletons. The CDR3 is 15 residues long. With 3 bases clipped from V and 5 bases from J, the junction kept 3 bases outside the gene matches. Germline CDR1 and CDR2: SGHNT and YENEEA. This receptor was obtained from a woman in her forties or fifties who had recovered from COVID-19. This chain joins TRBV11-3 and TRBJ2-1, with 11 bases matching TRBD2. Sequencing used PBMCs or T cells enriched from blood (not recorded which). Here the CDR3 reads CASSFLAGGNNEQFF. CDR3 sequence (DNA): TGTGCCAGCAGCTTCCTAGCGGGGGGTAACAATGAGCAGTTCTTC.